This T cell receptor beta chain was found in a study of Tregs in tolerant kidney transplant recipients. CDR3 length: 15 residues. The germline V gene encodes CDR1 SGHTA and CDR2 FQGNSA. V dropped 2 bases and J dropped 3 bases, with 11 bases sitting between them. Sequencing used immunoSEQ multiplex PCR; TCRdb keeps in-frame clones, though not all of them. This sample contains approximately 50,000 clones. As regards this clone: Its antigen is unidentified. The CDR3 extends 3 residues past the end of the read, so its final part is completed from the germline J gene.

Findings of the study overall: The most relevant donor-specific Treg TCRbeta repertoire apparently came from expansion with activated donor B cells.

The V gene is TRBV7-2, the J gene TRBJ1-5; D remains unclear. This specimen consisted of CD4+ T cells from blood, obtained before the transplant. This receptor was identified in a human donor who received a combined kidney and bone marrow transplant. The part of the CDR3 DNA that was read is TGTGCCAGCAGCTTAATGGGTACTATCAATCAGCCC. Protein: CASSLMGTINQP. The entire CDR3 protein reads CASSLMGTINQPQHF.